The present TCR beta chain was sequenced within a study of CD8+ T cells in alopecia areata. The length of the CDR3 is 15 residues. V was shortened by 3 bases and J by 7 bases, with 15 bases between the two germline ends. CDR1 and CDR2 (germline): LNHDA, SQIVND (reference sequence). Investigators isolated RNA and reverse transcribed it into cDNA to act as the sequencing template. Data came from immunoSEQ multiplex PCR; TCRdb stores just in-frame clones and leaves some out. The data hold around 160,000 clones, with about 89% observed a single time. The receptor was isolated from a human donor with alopecia areata. Sequenced here: CD8+ T cells sorted from blood, sampled at week 0. The genes are TRBV19 and TRBJ2-2, with a tentative D call TRBD2 (5 bases). CDR3: CASSIVWSGGGELFF. CDR3 sequence (DNA): TGTGCCAGTAGTATCGTATGGAGCGGAGGCGGGGAGCTGTTTTTT.